This T cell receptor beta chain was recovered during a study of blood T cell repertoires in COVID-19. Whole-study context: Sites in the United States, Italy and Spain provided acute and convalescent COVID-19 samples. T cells, B-cell-depleted T cells, or PBMCs provided the cDNA or gDNA that served as material.

Germline V gene lookup returns CDR1 SGHAT and CDR2 FQNNGV. V lost 2 bases to trimming and J lost 4 bases, with 11 bases between them. The CDR3 contains 14 residues. In the study's own analysis: Estimates of nucleated cell counts were drawn from the amplification of reference gene primers. This table comes from immunoSEQ multiplex PCR, and its TCRdb copy is limited to in-frame clones, with some not included. V, J and clone size reflect that table, while D and trimming were determined from the DNA. The sample lists under 350,000 clones, about 89% occurring once. The chain uses TRBV11-2 and TRBJ1-1; D is unresolved. The clonotype originates from a man between 35 and 55 years old with acute or convalescent COVID-19. The sequenced sample consisted of peripheral blood. The CDR3 DNA reads TGTGCCAGCAGCTTAACCCCCCGAGGCACTGAAGCTTTCTTT. Protein sequence: CASSLTPRGTEAFF.